This TCR beta chain was sequenced in a study of molecular identifiers for immune sequencing clone quantification. Overall study context: Split five ways in replicates, RNA from roughly 20,000 or 100,000 naive CD8 cells had four portions sequenced.

Germline CDR1 is SGHAT and CDR2 is FQDESV (reference sequence). After removal of 5 bases from V and 1 base from J, the junction contained 9 bases not matched to a gene. The CDR3 totals 17 residues. Findings and caveats of the study: Sizes of clones that are highly expanded could be underestimated (if identical TCR molecules share a barcode).

Making the bulk TCR libraries relied on previously described methods and listed TCR primers. TCRdb independently ran MiXCR on the PCR reads; one entry per CDR3 protein. The table includes under 600,000 distinct CDR3 sequences, 25% detected once. With regard to this clonotype: No antigen is known for it.

The source is a human donor in good health. Some libraries in this study had Jurkat cell RNA spiked in. The sequenced sample was naive CD8+ T cells from blood, with Jurkat cell RNA spiked in. Stated subset: FACS-sorted CD8+CD4-CCR7+CD45RA+ naive T cells. The rearrangement links TRBV11-1 to TRBJ2-7; 12 bases line up with TRBD2. CDR3 in DNA: TGTGCCAGCAGCCCGGGTACTAGCGGGAGGACGTCCTACGAGCAGTACTTC. Translating gives CASSPGTSGRTSYEQYF.